Presented here are 9 T cell receptor beta chains from one specimen sequenced in a study of OX40 agonist ivuxolimab in advanced cancers. TCRdb's table, derived via immunoSEQ multiplex PCR, lists solely in-frame clones and lacks some. The data show some 82,000 clones, 88% seen once. This sample comprised CD4+ or CD8+ T cells sorted from blood, obtained in a trial of the OX40 agonist ivuxolimab. The receptors stem from an adult with an advanced solid tumor such as melanoma, head and neck, liver or kidney cancer.

The chain has TRBV28 and TRBJ2-7, with 15 bases that match TRBD2. The CDR3 totals 16 residues. The trim removed 6 bases at V and 9 bases at J, leaving 12 bases unmatched. Germline V gives CDR1 MDHEN, CDR2 SYDVKM. CDR3 amino acids: CASRPPGLAGGGGQYF. As DNA, the CDR3 is TGTGCCAGCAGACCCCCGGGACTAGCGGGAGGCGGGGGGCAGTACTTC.

The J gene is TRBJ2-7, the V gene TRBV7-2, with 8 positions matching TRBD1. The CDR3 length is 13 residues. Germline-derived CDR1 and CDR2 are SGHTA and FQGNSA. With V trimmed by 5 bases and J by 3 bases, 3 bases remained unmatched. The CDR3 region is CASSIDRGYEQYF. CDR3 bases: TGTGCCAGCAGCATCGACAGGGGCTACGAGCAGTACTTC.

The J gene is TRBJ2-1, the V gene TRBV27; D is uncertain. In germline, CDR1 is MNHEY, CDR2 SMNVEV (reference sequence). The CDR3 has 11 residues. The ends were cut back, 6 bases at V and 14 bases at J, with 14 bases in the middle. Here the CDR3 reads CASSPETPKFF. The CDR3 DNA reads TGTGCCAGCAGCCCTGAGACGCCGAAGTTCTTC.

Here the CDR3 DNA reads TGTGCCAGCAGCTCCCACGGGACTAGCGGGCGCCCACAACTAGGCGAGCAGTACTTC. It yields the protein CASSSHGTSGRPQLGEQYF. The chain links TRBV11-2 to TRBJ2-7; 12 bases agree with TRBD2. This CDR3 has 19 residues. V gave up 4 bases and J gave up 6 bases; unmatched junction bases: 19. Germline V gene lookup returns CDR1 SGHAT and CDR2 FQNNGV.

The V call is TRBV11-2, the J call TRBJ1-2, with D possibly TRBD1 on 6 matching bases. The germline V gene encodes CDR1 SGHAT and CDR2 FQNNGV. V lost 1 base to trimming and J lost 4 bases, with 10 bases between them. This CDR3 region has 14 residues. CDR3 sequence reads: CASSLGQGPYGYTF. The CDR3 DNA sequence: TGTGCCAGCAGCTTAGGTCAGGGGCCCTATGGCTACACCTTC.

The V gene is TRBV30, the J gene TRBJ1-4; D not certain. Germline lookup yields CDR1 GTSNPN and CDR2 SVGIG (reference sequence). Trimming pared 3 bases from V and 8 bases from J, leaving 10 bases between. This CDR3 spans 12 amino acids. CDR3 residues: CAWSPNGEKLFF. The DNA for the CDR3 is TGTGCCTGGAGCCCTAATGGCGAAAAACTGTTTTTT.

The rearrangement links TRBV13 to TRBJ2-1; 8 nucleotides align to TRBD2. The CDR3 is 13 amino acids. In germline, CDR1 is PRHDT, CDR2 FYEKMQ (reference sequence). Losses at the gene ends were 4 bases for V and 9 bases for J; bases not matched to a gene: 5. In DNA, the CDR3 is TGTGCCAGCAGCTCCCTTAGCGGGATTGAGCAGTTCTTC. Its translation: CASSSLSGIEQFF.

The chain uses TRBV6-5 and TRBJ1-2; possible D gene TRBD1, 6 bases. The germline gives CDR1 MNHEY, CDR2 SVGAGI. The CDR3 totals 15 residues. Trimming removed 2 bases from V and 3 bases from J, with 13 bases in between. The CDR3 spells CASSYGGRRDYGYTF. The CDR3 DNA sequence: TGTGCCAGCAGTTACGGGGGCAGGCGCGACTATGGCTACACCTTC.

This chain joins TRBV7-3 and TRBJ2-7, with 10 positions matching TRBD2. Germline CDR1 is SGHTA and CDR2 is FQGTGA. This CDR3 is 15 amino acids long. V lost 5 bases and J lost 4; bases outside the gene matches: 8. DNA for the CDR3: TGTGCCAGCAGCCCCGCTAGCGGGAGTCAGTACGAGCAGTACTTC. Residues: CASSPASGSQYEQYF.